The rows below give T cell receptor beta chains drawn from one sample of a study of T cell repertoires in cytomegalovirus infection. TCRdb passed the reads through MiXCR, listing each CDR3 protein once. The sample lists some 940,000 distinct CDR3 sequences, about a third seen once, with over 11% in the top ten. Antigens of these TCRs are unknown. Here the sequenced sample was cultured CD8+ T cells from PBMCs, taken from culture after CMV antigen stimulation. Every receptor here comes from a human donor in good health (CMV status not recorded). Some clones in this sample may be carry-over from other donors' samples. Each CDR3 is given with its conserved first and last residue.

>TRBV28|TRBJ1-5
CASSSFRPQHF
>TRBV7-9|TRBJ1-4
CASSLVPGTENEKLFF
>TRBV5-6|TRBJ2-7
CASSGTHSSYEQYF
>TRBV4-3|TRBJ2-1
CASSQVAGGADEQFF
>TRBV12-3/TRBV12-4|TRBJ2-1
CASTVENNEQFF
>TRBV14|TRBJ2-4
CASSQPGTGVAKNIQYF
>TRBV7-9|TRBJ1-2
CASSFPEDGNYGYTF
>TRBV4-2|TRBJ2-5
CVSSHPDSLPQETQYF
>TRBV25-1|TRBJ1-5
CAIGTPLVQHF
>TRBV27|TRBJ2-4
CASSTLSGLRVDLAKNIQYF
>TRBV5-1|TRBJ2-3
CASSYRVEVTDTQYF
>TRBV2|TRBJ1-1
CASSEKVNTEAFF
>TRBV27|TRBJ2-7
CASSPRTSGMREQYF
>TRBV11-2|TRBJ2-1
CASSFVLAGAEYEQFF
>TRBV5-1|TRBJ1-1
CASSREGKVWTEAFF
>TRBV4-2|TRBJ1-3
CASSQEGRMIF
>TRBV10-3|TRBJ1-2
CAIRIIQGGGYTF
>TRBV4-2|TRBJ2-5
CASSQDLGQGIETQYF
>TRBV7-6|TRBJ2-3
CASSLAPTGGRTDTQYF
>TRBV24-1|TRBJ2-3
CATSDSGTLPDTQYF
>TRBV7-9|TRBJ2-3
CASSLARGTSTDTQYF
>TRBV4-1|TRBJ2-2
CASSHRRGDTGELFF
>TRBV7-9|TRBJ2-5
CASSLLTVREETQYF
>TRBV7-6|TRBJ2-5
CASSQQGRQETQYF
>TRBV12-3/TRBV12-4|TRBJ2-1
CASSLENEQFF
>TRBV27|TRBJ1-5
CASSLGLRQPQHF
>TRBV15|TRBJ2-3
CATSSDHRGSDTQYF
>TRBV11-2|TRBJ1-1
CASSLFPTLDGTEAFF
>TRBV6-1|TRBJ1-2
CASSEPGLFIPF
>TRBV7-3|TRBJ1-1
CASSLMGGETEAFF
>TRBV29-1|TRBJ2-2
CSVVEFTGELFF
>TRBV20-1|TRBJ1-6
CSARVPRQRSRDSPLHF
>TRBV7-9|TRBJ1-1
CASSFIQGPNTEAFF
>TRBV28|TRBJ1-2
CASSTQGAWIYGYTF
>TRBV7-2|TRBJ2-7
CASSPLSRDEQYF
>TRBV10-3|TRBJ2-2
CAISESPTNTGELFF
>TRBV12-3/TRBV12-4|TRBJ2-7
CASVDSGHGSCEQYF
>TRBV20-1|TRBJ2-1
CSATLNEQFF
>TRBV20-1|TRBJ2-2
CSGLSGGLNTGELFF
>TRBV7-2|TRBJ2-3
CASSLDWSGSTDTQYF
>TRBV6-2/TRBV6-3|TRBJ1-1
CATRYRTGAGRANTEAFF
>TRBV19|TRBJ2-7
CASSIDGRDEQYF
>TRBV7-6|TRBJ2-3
CVSSRNSGGVDTQYF
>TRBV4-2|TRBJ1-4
CASSQGQALGEKLFF
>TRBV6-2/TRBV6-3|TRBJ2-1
CASGPRKAGDPDEQFF
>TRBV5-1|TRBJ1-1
CASRGQGSEAFF
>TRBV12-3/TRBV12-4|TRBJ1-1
CASSLIGQGTEAFF
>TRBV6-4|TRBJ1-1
CASSDSSGVSEAFF
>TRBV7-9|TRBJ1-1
CASSPWTNTEAFF
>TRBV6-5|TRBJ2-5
CASSYFESGQETQYF
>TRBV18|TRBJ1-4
CASSRVGQEATNEKLFF
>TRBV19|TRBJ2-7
CASSGDYSYEQYF
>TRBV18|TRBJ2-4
CASSPSGGEAKNIQYF